These 21 T cell receptor beta chains were all obtained from the same sample, sequenced in a study of OX40 agonist ivuxolimab in advanced cancers. Method: immunoSEQ multiplex PCR; TCRdb's copy keeps in-frame clones and lacks some. This sample has some 60,000 clones, with 91% found just once. The specimen was CD4+ or CD8+ T cells sorted from blood, collected in a trial of the OX40 agonist ivuxolimab. These receptors were taken from an adult with an advanced solid tumor such as melanoma, head and neck, liver or kidney cancer.

The chain uses TRBV27 and TRBJ2-7; maybe TRBD2 (6 bases). This CDR3 comprises 15 residues. The germline V gene encodes CDR1 MNHEY and CDR2 SMNVEV (reference sequence). Trimming stripped 6 bases from V and 5 bases from J, with 20 bases between. The CDR3 loop reads CASSQSTGVMNEQYF. The DNA of the CDR3 is TGTGCCAGCAGCCAAAGTACGGGGGTAATGAACGAGCAGTACTTC.

The J gene is TRBJ1-1, the V gene TRBV11-2; maybe TRBD1 (5 bases). Per germline, CDR1 SGHAT and CDR2 FQNNGV. V was trimmed by 8 bases and J by 5 bases, leaving 12 bases between them. The CDR3 is made up of 12 amino acids. CDR3 sequence: CASRLGRTEAFF. The CDR3 DNA reads TGTGCCAGCCGCCTGGGGCGGACTGAAGCTTTCTTT.

V is TRBV28 and J is TRBJ2-7; perhaps TRBD2 as D (6 bases). This CDR3 is 14 amino acids long. Germline V gene sequence: CDR1 MDHEN, CDR2 SYDVKM. V was pared by 3 bases and J by 1 base, with 10 bases between. The CDR3 bases are TGTGCCAGCAGTTTGTGGGGGGAGTCCTACGAGCAGTACTTC. Amino acid sequence: CASSLWGESYEQYF. The full variable domain, its missing parts supplied by reference TRBV28 and TRBJ2-7, is DVKVTQSSRYLVKRTGEKVFLECVQDMDHENMFWYRQDPGLGLRLIYFSYDVKMKEKGDIPEGYSVSREKKERFSLILESASTNQTSMYLCASSLWGESYEQYFGPGTRLTVT.

This clone was counted a single time. The V and J genes are TRBV5-6 and TRBJ2-7, with TRBD1 identical over 9 bases. Germline lookup yields CDR1 SGHDT and CDR2 YYEEEE. Unmatched junction bases numbered 16, after V lost 4 bases and J lost 2 bases. The CDR3 extends over 18 amino acids. For the CDR3, the DNA is TGTGCCAGCAGCCCCCGGGACAGGGCTCCCCTCCGAGCCTACGAGCAGTACTTC. Amino acid sequence: CASSPRDRAPLRAYEQYF.

The CDR3 loop reads CASSQHLSGLDGTDTQYF. Here the CDR3 DNA reads TGTGCCAGCAGCCAACACCTTTCGGGGCTAGATGGCACAGATACGCAGTATTTT. The chain combines TRBV11-2 with TRBJ2-3; possibly TRBD1 or TRBD2 for D (5 bases each). Between the trimmed V and J ends, which lost 5 bases and 1 base, there was a span of 22 bases. Germline assignment: CDR1 SGHAT and CDR2 FQNNGV. There are 18 residues in the CDR3.

This chain's CDR3 is CASSGTGADQPQHF. CDR3 in DNA: TGTGCCAGCAGTGGCACAGGGGCGGATCAGCCCCAGCATTTT. V is TRBV2 and J is TRBJ1-5; 7 bases match TRBD1. V dropped 4 bases and J dropped 5; count of bases not matched to a gene: 5. Germline values: CDR1 SNHLY, CDR2 FYNNEI. There are 14 residues in the CDR3.

Comment on this clone: At one end, the junction sequence differs from germline, possibly due to a read error. The gene calls are TRBV19 and TRBJ2-2; no firm D call. The CDR3 contains 13 residues. Germline V gene data show CDR1 as LNHDA and CDR2 as SQIVND (reference sequence). Written as DNA, the CDR3 is TGTGCCGGTAGTATAGATCGGAGCGGGGAGCTGTTTTTT. Translating it yields CAGSIDRSGELFF.

V is TRBV7-9 and J is TRBJ2-7, with D uncertain. The CDR3 loop spans 17 amino acids. Per germline, CDR1 SEHNR and CDR2 FQNEAQ (reference sequence). V was trimmed by 2 bases and J by 3 bases, leaving 20 bases between them. The CDR3 loop is CASSLSLYPDRGYEQYF. In DNA form, the CDR3 reads TGTGCCAGCAGCTTAAGTCTTTACCCGGATAGAGGCTACGAGCAGTACTTC.

The chain is built from TRBV19 and TRBJ2-2; no definite D call. Germline V gene data show CDR1 as LNHDA and CDR2 as SQIVND (reference sequence). Deletions cut 7 bases from V and 0 bases from J, with 9 bases between. The CDR3 totals 14 residues. CDR3 sequence (DNA): TGTGCCAGTATACGAGACCCGAACACCGGGGAGCTGTTTTTT. Its protein product is CASIRDPNTGELFF. Full variable domain (missing parts from reference TRBV19 and TRBJ2-2): DGGITQSPKYLFRKEGQNVTLSCEQNLNHDAMYWYRQDPGQGLRLIYYSQIVNDFQKGDIAEGYSVSREKKESFPLTVTSAQKNPTAFYLCASIRDPNTGELFFGEGSRLTVL.

This chain links TRBV10-1 with TRBJ2-7; the D gene is possibly TRBD1 (5 bases). Germline CDR1 and CDR2: WNHNN and SYGVQD (reference sequence). Trimming pared 0 bases from V and 5 bases from J, leaving 23 bases between. The CDR3 sequence is 18 residues long. CDR3 nucleotides: TGCGCCAGCAGTGAGTCCGGAACTTTGCTAGGGGTATCAGACGAGCAGTACTTC. It codes for CASSESGTLLGVSDEQYF.

This sequence joins TRBV5-1 and TRBJ2-7; tentatively, D is TRBD1 or TRBD2 (6 bases each). CDR3 length equals 15 residues. Germline loops: CDR1 SGHRS, CDR2 YFSETQ. The V end lost 4 bases, the J end lost 2 bases, and 16 bases lay between the germline ends. CDR3 bases: TGCGCCAGCAGCGTCTCTGGGGGGCCTACCTACGAGCAGTACTTC. Translating it yields CASSVSGGPTYEQYF.

The rearrangement links TRBV7-8 to TRBJ1-5, with 8 nucleotides matching TRBD1. CDR3 size: 15 residues. Per germline, CDR1 SGHVS and CDR2 FQNEAQ. After removal of 5 bases from V and 2 bases from J, the junction contained 5 bases not matched to a gene. In nucleotides, the CDR3 is TGTGCCAGCAGCCCACCACAGGGGGGCAATCAGCCCCAGCATTTT. Translating it yields CASSPPQGGNQPQHF.

The genes are TRBV5-1 and TRBJ2-5, with 8 bases fitting TRBD2. This CDR3 is built from 15 residues. Trimming took 0 bases from V and 4 from J; bases not matched to a gene: 5. In germline, CDR1 is SGHRS, CDR2 YFSETQ. The DNA for the CDR3 is TGCGCCAGCAGCTTGGTTCCGGGGGGGCGAGAGACCCAGTACTTC. Residues: CASSLVPGGRETQYF.

This sequence joins TRBV6-5 and TRBJ1-1; unclear D gene. Germline assignment: CDR1 MNHEY and CDR2 SVGAGI. V lost 2 bases and J lost 6, with 7 bases in between. This CDR3 has 12 amino acids. The CDR3 region has the DNA TGTGCCAGCAGTTACGGCCATCCTGAAGCTTTCTTT. Encoded protein: CASSYGHPEAFF.

This clone has a single count. The chain has TRBV28 and TRBJ1-6; D call uncertain. Looked up from germline, CDR1 is MDHEN and CDR2 is SYDVKM. Trimming removed 7 bases at V and 7 bases at J, with 14 bases between. This CDR3 has 14 residues. CDR3 region: CASNIHRNNSPLHF. Written as DNA, the CDR3 is TGTGCCAGCAACATACACCGAAACAATTCACCCCTCCACTTT.

The V gene is TRBV2, the J gene TRBJ2-7, with 10 bases fitting TRBD2. The length of the CDR3 is 14 residues. V lost 2 bases, J lost 3 bases, and 1 base stayed unmatched. Germline CDR1 SNHLY, CDR2 FYNNEI. The CDR3: CASSELAGVYEQYF. Written as DNA, the CDR3 is TGTGCCAGCAGTGAACTAGCGGGGGTCTACGAGCAGTACTTC.

The chain combines TRBV7-9 with TRBJ2-7; D not certain. Germline CDR1 is SEHNR and CDR2 is FQNEAQ (reference sequence). CDR3 length equals 13 residues. Trimming left V 5 bases short and J 3 bases short, with 11 bases between. Written as DNA, the CDR3 is TGTGCCAGCAGCCCAAAACAGAACTACGAGCAGTACTTC. Translation gives CASSPKQNYEQYF.

The gene calls are TRBV5-6 and TRBJ2-7; D gene unclear. Deletions cut 0 bases from V and 3 bases from J, with 13 bases between. CDR3 length equals 15 residues. Germline-derived CDR1 and CDR2 are SGHDT and YYEEEE. DNA of the CDR3: TGTGCCAGCAGCTTGGAGTCGGAACCTCTCTACGAGCAGTACTTC. It specifies CASSLESEPLYEQYF.

This clone was counted a single time. The rearrangement joins TRBV27 to TRBJ2-3; D is unclear. The germline CDR1 and CDR2 sequences are MNHEY and SMNVEV (reference sequence). With 1 base removed from V and 4 bases from J, the gap between germline ends came to 3 bases. CDR3 length: 12 amino acids. CDR3 protein: CASSLLPDTQYF. The CDR3 coding sequence is TGTGCCAGCAGTTTATTGCCAGATACGCAGTATTTT.

The genes are TRBV29-1 and TRBJ1-4; D uncertain. V lost 6 bases to trimming and J lost 8 bases, with 25 bases between them. Looked up from germline, CDR1 is SQVTM and CDR2 is ANQGSEA. This CDR3 is built from 16 residues. The chain's CDR3 is CSVRAAEGRDIEKLFF. Here the CDR3 DNA reads TGCAGCGTACGAGCCGCAGAAGGGCGAGACATAGAAAAACTGTTTTTT.

The J gene is TRBJ1-1, the V gene TRBV4-2; tentative D call: TRBD1 (6 bases). The germline gives CDR1 LGHNA, CDR2 YNFKEQ. V lost 5 bases and J lost 6, with 16 bases in between. There are 14 residues in the CDR3. This CDR3 reads CASSSSQGMSEAFF. The DNA for the CDR3 is TGTGCCAGCAGCTCCTCACAGGGTATGTCTGAAGCTTTCTTT.